This entry lists 19 T cell receptor beta chains sequenced from one sample in a study of T cells in Graves' hyperthyroidism and ophthalmopathy. The CDR3 regions of TCR beta were amplified from RNA transcripts. The primer set for the first-round RT-PCR of the TCR CDR3 was HTBI. TCRdb passed the multiplex PCR reads through MiXCR, listing each CDR3 protein once. This table holds some 800,000 distinct CDR3 sequences, 35% to 45% found once. Sequencing was done on a sample of blood. Every receptor here comes from a man younger than 35 with Graves' hyperthyroidism.

The J gene is TRBJ1-2, the V gene TRBV29-1; maybe TRBD1 (5 bases). The CDR3 extends over 14 amino acids. V was trimmed by 2 bases and J by 4 bases, leaving 14 bases between them. The germline V gene encodes CDR1 SQVTM and CDR2 ANQGSEA. The CDR3 DNA reads TGCAGCGTTGAATTGGGTGAGGACACCTATGGCTACACCTTC. Protein sequence: CSVELGEDTYGYTF.

This rearrangement joins TRBV7-9 to TRBJ2-5; D is perhaps TRBD2 (6 bases). Germline assignment: CDR1 SEHNR and CDR2 FQNEAQ (reference sequence). The CDR3 spans 12 residues. The V end lost 9 bases, the J end lost 4 bases, and 12 bases lay between the germline ends. This chain's CDR3 is CASRRAAETQYF. DNA for the CDR3: TGTGCCAGTAGGAGGGCCGCAGAGACCCAGTACTTC.

J is TRBJ2-5 and V is TRBV20-1, with 10 bases matching TRBD2. Trimming cost V 2 bases and J 5 bases; bases outside gene matches: 8. CDR1 and CDR2 (germline): DFQATT, SNEGSKA (reference sequence). This CDR3 is built from 15 residues. This CDR3 is CSARQSLAGVETQYF. CDR3 in DNA: TGCAGTGCTAGACAGTCCCTAGCGGGAGTGGAGACCCAGTACTTC.

This clonotype was detected ten times or more. The chain carries TRBV10-2 and TRBJ2-7; D gene ambiguous. Germline values: CDR1 WSHSY, CDR2 SAAADI. The CDR3 totals 12 residues. V gave up 3 bases and J gave up 6 bases, with 9 bases separating them. Written as DNA, the CDR3 is TGCGCCAGCAGTGACCCAGGCGGCGAGCAGTACTTC. Translating gives CASSDPGGEQYF.

This clonotype was seen only a few times. The chain joins TRBV14 to TRBJ1-1; possibly TRBD1 for D (5 bases). The CDR3 extends over 16 amino acids. Germline V gene sequence: CDR1 SGHDN, CDR2 FVKESK. Deletions cut 0 bases from V and 0 bases from J, with 11 bases between. The DNA for the CDR3 is TGTGCCAGCAGCCAAGAGGGTCGACAGTTGAACACTGAAGCTTTCTTT. It codes for CASSQEGRQLNTEAFF. Supplemented by reference TRBV14 and TRBJ1-1, the full variable domain reads EAGVTQFPSHSVIEKGQTVTLRCDPISGHDNLYWYRRVMGKEIKFLLHFVKESKQDESGMPNNRFLAERTGGTYSTLKVQPAELEDSGVYFCASSQEGRQLNTEAFFGQGTRLTVV.

This clonotype was counted between two and nine times. V gene TRBV12-3 or TRBV12-4 combines with J gene TRBJ1-1; TRBD1 matches at 7 bases. The CDR3 is made up of 15 amino acids. V trimming: 3 bases; J trimming: 4 bases; junction bases outside the gene matches: 8. CDR3 nucleotide sequence: TGTGCCAGCAGTTTCAAGGGGGCCCGGAGCACTGAAGCTTTCTTT. Translated: CASSFKGARSTEAFF.

In its sample, this clonotype was seen a few times. The V gene is TRBV4-1, the J gene TRBJ2-7; weak D call: TRBD1 (5 bases). V lost 4 bases, J lost 4 bases, and 11 bases lay in between. This CDR3 comprises 13 residues. The V gene's germline CDR1 is MGHRA and CDR2 YSYEKL. CDR3 DNA: TGCGCCAGCAGCCGGGGCAGGGATTACGAGCAGTACTTC. Its translation: CASSRGRDYEQYF.

In its sample, this clonotype was seen a few times. At one end the junction does not follow the germline gene, possibly because of a read error. V is TRBV10-3 and J is TRBJ2-7, with D possibly being TRBD1 or TRBD2 (5 bases each). This CDR3 has 14 amino acids. Germline V CDR1 and CDR2: ENHRY, SYGVKD. The CDR3 reads CASSEYGTDYEQYF. In DNA, the CDR3 is TGTGCCAGCAGTGAGTACGGGACGGACTACGAGCAGTACTTC.

Of note for this clonotype: Mismatch with germline at one junction end may stem from a read error. The CDR3 reads CASSQDSGLSGEQYF. CDR3 DNA sequence: TGCGCCAGCAGCCAAGATTCAGGCCTTTCTGGCGAGCAGTACTTC. The chain uses TRBV7-6 and TRBJ2-7; D gene uncertain. Germline V gives CDR1 SGHVS, CDR2 FNYEAQ. The CDR3 has 15 amino acids.

This clonotype showed up many times. The V gene is TRBV19, the J gene TRBJ2-2, with D unresolved. The CDR3 is made up of 12 amino acids. Germline lookup yields CDR1 LNHDA and CDR2 SQIVND (reference sequence). Trimming stripped 5 bases from V and 6 bases from J, with 7 bases between. CDR3 sequence (DNA): TGTGCCAGTAGTCATGTATCCGGGGAGCTGTTTTTT. Translation: CASSHVSGELFF. Together with reference TRBV19 and TRBJ2-2, the CDR3 gives the full variable domain: DGGITQSPKYLFRKEGQNVTLSCEQNLNHDAMYWYRQDPGQGLRLIYYSQIVNDFQKGDIAEGYSVSREKKESFPLTVTSAQKNPTAFYLCASSHVSGELFFGEGSRLTVL.

This clonotype came up a few times. The J gene is TRBJ1-5, the V gene TRBV20-1; D gene unclear. Trimming took 0 bases from V and 4 from J, leaving 7 bases between them. Per the germline V gene, CDR1 is DFQATT and CDR2 is SNEGSKA (reference sequence). This CDR3 has 13 residues. The CDR3 DNA is TGCAGTGCTAGAGAGGAGATGAATCAGCCCCAGCATTTT. It translates to CSAREEMNQPQHF.

In its sample, this clonotype was seen a few times. The rearrangement uses TRBV7-9 and TRBJ2-7; D gene uncertain. Germline CDR1 reads SEHNR; CDR2 reads FQNEAQ (reference sequence). Deletions cut 1 base from V and 6 bases from J, with 4 bases between. This CDR3 comprises 11 residues. The CDR3 here is CASSLDLEQYF. CDR3 coding DNA: TGTGCCAGCAGCTTAGACCTCGAGCAGTACTTC.

This chain uses TRBV7-2 with TRBJ2-7, with 11 bases that match TRBD1. V dropped 5 bases and J dropped 6; count of bases not matched to a gene: 6. Per the germline V gene, CDR1 is SGHTA and CDR2 is FQGNSA. The CDR3 sequence is 14 residues long. CDR3 coding DNA: TGTGCCAGCAGCGCGGACAGGGGGCAGGTCGAGCAGTACTTC. Amino acid sequence: CASSADRGQVEQYF.

This clonotype was detected many times. V is TRBV15 and J is TRBJ1-6; no firm D call. The CDR3 length is 13 residues. Germline lookup yields CDR1 LNHNV and CDR2 YYDKDF (reference sequence). V lost 0 bases, J lost 9 bases, and 6 bases lay in between. The CDR3 is CATSRDQISPLHF. CDR3 DNA sequence: TGTGCCACCAGCAGAGATCAAATTTCACCCCTCCACTTT.

The rearrangement joins TRBV5-6 to TRBJ1-2; TRBD1 matches at 7 bases. V shed 1 base and J 8 bases; nucleotides not matched to a gene: 17. CDR1 SGHDT and CDR2 YYEEEE come from the germline V gene. The CDR3 length is 17 residues. CDR3 residues: CASSLPGRTGTDEGYTF. CDR3 coding DNA: TGTGCCAGCAGCTTGCCCGGCCGGACCGGGACAGATGAAGGCTACACCTTC.

This clonotype appeared a few times. The V call is TRBV20-1, the J call TRBJ1-4; 12 nucleotides align to TRBD1. Trimming took 5 bases from V and 2 from J; bases not matched to a gene: 12. The CDR3 is 18 residues long. Germline V gene lookup returns CDR1 DFQATT and CDR2 SNEGSKA (reference sequence). CDR3 loop: CSAPRPGQGAYTNEKLFF. CDR3 DNA: TGCAGTGCTCCAAGGCCGGGACAGGGGGCATATACTAATGAAAAACTGTTTTTT.

CDR3 in DNA: TGCAGCGGTCTCTTTCTCAGGTACACTGAAGCTTTCTTT. It yields the protein CSGLFLRYTEAFF. The chain links TRBV29-1 to TRBJ1-1; D remains ambiguous. Deletions cut 7 bases from V and 3 bases from J, with 15 bases between. This CDR3 contains 13 residues. CDR1 is SQVTM and CDR2 is ANQGSEA in the germline V gene.

The chain is built from TRBV6-5 and TRBJ1-1; D call uncertain. Germline V CDR1 and CDR2: MNHEY, SVGAGI. V lost 5 bases, J lost 10 bases, and 17 bases lay in between. The CDR3 consists of 13 residues. CDR3 DNA: TGTGCCAGCAGTGAAGCCTCTAATTCTAGAGCTTTCTTT. Protein product: CASSEASNSRAFF.

This clonotype occurred many times. V is TRBV14 and J is TRBJ1-1; D is uncertain. Germline CDR1 is SGHDN and CDR2 is FVKESK. The CDR3 extends over 13 amino acids. Trimming removed 3 bases at V and 6 bases at J, with 11 bases between. The CDR3 DNA reads TGTGCCAGCAGCCAGAAGGGTGTCGCTGAAGCTTTCTTT. It specifies CASSQKGVAEAFF.